Listed here are 17 T cell receptor beta chains from one sample, sequenced in a study of blood T cell repertoires in COVID-19. Profiling relied on immunoSEQ multiplex PCR, and the TCRdb table lists in-frame clones only, not all of them. The sample has some 250,000 clones, more than 75% seen once. Input material: peripheral blood. The receptors stem from a woman in her thirties or forties who had recovered from COVID-19.

The rearrangement joins TRBV4-3 to TRBJ2-7; possibly TRBD2 for D (6 bases). The CDR3 extends over 15 amino acids. V was cut by 3 bases and J by 4 bases, with 16 bases left in between. Looked up from germline, CDR1 is LGHNA and CDR2 is YSLEER. The CDR3 coding sequence is TGCGCCAGCAGCCACTCAGGTAGCGGCGTATACGAGCAGTACTTC. Protein: CASSHSGSGVYEQYF.

The chain is built from TRBV11-2 and TRBJ2-1; tentatively, D is TRBD1 (5 bases). The CDR3 is 12 amino acids. The germline gives CDR1 SGHAT, CDR2 FQNNGV. The V gene lost 3 bases and the J gene lost 13 bases, with 13 bases spanning the gap. The DNA of the CDR3 is TGTGCCAGCAGCTTGGACACTGCCCTCCAGTTCTTC. Residues: CASSLDTALQFF.

The rearrangement joins TRBV21-1 to TRBJ2-1; TRBD2 reflects the table's D call only, with no check against the DNA. TRBV21-1 is classified as a pseudogene. The CDR3 consists of 18 residues. This chain's CDR3 is CASSMSLAGGSSYNEQFF. The CDR3 nucleotides read TGTGCCAGCAGCATGTCACTAGCGGGGGGAAGCAGCTACAATGAGCAGTTCTTC.

In this sample, this clone turned up once. The chain joins TRBV7-2 to TRBJ2-2, with TRBD2 matching 14 bases. J gave up 7 bases and V 5 bases, and 6 bases lay outside the gene matches. This CDR3 is 16 amino acids long. Germline lookup yields CDR1 SGHTA and CDR2 FQGNSA. DNA for the CDR3: TGTGCCAGCAGCCCCGGGACTAGCGGGAGCCGCGGGGAGCTGTTTTTT. The encoded protein is CASSPGTSGSRGELFF.

This chain links TRBV7-3 with TRBJ2-6, with D perhaps matching TRBD2 (5 bases). Germline V lookup: CDR1 SGHTA, CDR2 FQGTGA. This CDR3 has 15 amino acids. With 5 bases removed from V and 4 bases from J, the gap between germline ends came to 12 bases. As DNA, the CDR3 is TGTGCCAGCAGCCTCGGGGTGGGAGGGGCCAACGTCCTGACTTTC. This translates into CASSLGVGGANVLTF.

This clone was recorded only once. CDR3 residues: CASSLKRGPNEKLFF. CDR3 DNA: TGTGCCAGCTCGCTCAAGCGGGGGCCCAATGAAAAACTGTTTTTT. The genes are TRBV18 and TRBJ1-4; the D gene is possibly TRBD1 (6 bases). CDR1 is KGHSH and CDR2 is LQKENI in the germline V gene. The CDR3 length is 15 residues. The V and J ends lost 6 bases and 5 bases respectively, with 16 bases between them.

The gene calls are TRBV7-2 and TRBJ1-5; no reliable D call. V dropped 2 bases and J dropped 6 bases, with 8 bases sitting between them. The CDR3 runs to 13 residues. CDR1 and CDR2 from the germline V gene are SGHTA and FQGNSA. DNA of the CDR3: TGTGCCAGCAGCTTAACCCCCGGTCAGCCCCAGCATTTT. It codes for CASSLTPGQPQHF.

The J gene is TRBJ2-1, the V gene TRBV7-2; the D gene is possibly TRBD2 (5 bases). Trimming removed 5 bases from V and 5 bases from J, with 22 bases in between. Germline CDR1 reads SGHTA; CDR2 reads FQGNSA. This CDR3 comprises 17 residues. CDR3 in amino acids: CASSPPSRAAPHNEQFF. The CDR3 DNA is TGTGCCAGCAGCCCCCCCTCGCGGGCGGCCCCCCACAATGAGCAGTTCTTC.

The rearrangement joins TRBV2 to TRBJ1-5; D uncertain. The length of the CDR3 is 15 residues. V lost 4 bases to trimming and J lost 5 bases, with 15 bases between them. Per germline, CDR1 SNHLY and CDR2 FYNNEI. As DNA, the CDR3 is TGTGCCAGCAGTGCGGGCCTCGGGGTGCATCAGCCCCAGCATTTT. It specifies CASSAGLGVHQPQHF.

The chain combines TRBV3-1 (or the pseudogene TRBV3-2) with TRBJ2-5; possibly TRBD1 for D (6 bases). V was trimmed by 3 bases and J by 2 bases, leaving 7 bases between them. Germline CDR1 reads LGHDT; CDR2 reads YNNKEL (reference sequence). The CDR3 is 13 amino acids. The CDR3 sequence is CASSHRGQETQYF. The DNA of the CDR3 is TGTGCCAGCAGCCACAGGGGACAAGAGACCCAGTACTTC.

Of note for this clone: At the DNA level, this CDR3 is encoded by other sequences in the same sample as well. The chain links TRBV7-9 to TRBJ1-1; perhaps TRBD1 as D (6 bases). The CDR3 loop spans 14 amino acids. Germline CDR1 and CDR2: SEHNR and FQNEAQ (reference sequence). The V end was cut by 5 bases, the J end by 0 bases, with 10 bases between. The CDR3 sequence is CASSPGTLNTEAFF. In DNA, the CDR3 is TGTGCCAGCAGCCCCGGGACATTGAACACTGAAGCTTTCTTT.

The rearrangement joins TRBV28 to TRBJ2-1; D perhaps matches TRBD2 (6 bases). The V and J ends lost 5 bases and 7 bases respectively, with 24 bases between them. The CDR3 is 17 residues long. Germline values: CDR1 MDHEN, CDR2 SYDVKM. The CDR3 region is CASSILSGGILGNEQFF. CDR3 nucleotides: TGTGCCAGCAGTATCCTGTCTGGCGGGATCTTGGGGAATGAGCAGTTCTTC.

V is TRBV7-2 and J is TRBJ2-4; 10 positions match TRBD2. Germline V lookup: CDR1 SGHTA, CDR2 FQGNSA. V was clipped by 1 base and J by 3 bases; unmatched bases: 9. This CDR3 comprises 18 residues. CDR3 sequence reads: CASSLEAGGIWGKNIQYF. The CDR3 DNA sequence: TGTGCCAGCAGCTTAGAAGCGGGAGGGATTTGGGGCAAAAACATTCAGTACTTC.

The genes are TRBV7-7 and TRBJ1-4; D is perhaps TRBD1 (6 bases). This CDR3 spans 14 amino acids. Between the trimmed V and J ends, which lost 5 bases and 8 bases, there was a span of 15 bases. Looked up from germline, CDR1 is SSHAT and CDR2 is FNYEAQ (reference sequence). This chain's CDR3 is CASSQDRGSEKLFF. Here the CDR3 DNA reads TGTGCCAGCAGCCAGGACAGAGGGAGCGAAAAACTGTTTTTT.

The chain links TRBV30 to TRBJ1-1, with TRBD1 matching 7 bases. V was clipped by 6 bases and J by 0 bases; unmatched bases: 1. CDR1 is GTSNPN and CDR2 is SVGIG in the germline V gene (reference sequence). The CDR3 length is 12 residues. The CDR3 protein is CACQGVNTEAFF. The DNA for the CDR3 is TGTGCCTGTCAGGGGGTGAACACTGAAGCTTTCTTT.

The count of this clone is one. This rearrangement joins TRBV9 to TRBJ1-2, with D tentatively TRBD1 (5 bases). CDR3 length: 17 residues. V lost 3 bases and J 4 bases, leaving 22 bases between the germline ends. Germline CDR1 and CDR2: SGDLS and YYNGEE. CDR3 coding DNA: TGTGCCAGCAGCGAGGGGTCTCCGGTAGGGGACTTCTATGGCTACACCTTC. It specifies CASSEGSPVGDFYGYTF.

This chain joins TRBV10-3 and TRBJ1-5, with a tentative D call TRBD1 (6 bases). The V and J ends lost 3 bases and 6 bases respectively, with 15 bases between them. The CDR3 runs to 15 residues. From germline, CDR1 is ENHRY and CDR2 SYGVKD. As DNA, the CDR3 is TGTGCCATCAGTGACGGAGGGGGGGCGGGTCAGCCCCAGCATTTT. This sequence encodes CAISDGGGAGQPQHF.